This entry lists 9 T cell receptor beta chains sequenced from one sample in a study of identical twins. TCRdb independently ran MiXCR on the 5' RACE reads; one entry per CDR3 protein. The sample consists of some 1,600,000 distinct CDR3 sequences, less than 35% of them appearing once. The sequencing input was cord blood. The receptors derive from a newborn girl in good health.

The chain employs TRBV27 and TRBJ2-3, with D perhaps matching TRBD2 (6 bases). CDR3 length: 15 amino acids. V lost 3 bases and J lost 4, with 14 bases in between. Germline V lookup: CDR1 MNHEY, CDR2 SMNVEV (reference sequence). The CDR3 DNA reads TGTGCCAGCAGTTTGCGGACGACTAGGCCAGATACGCAGTATTTT. Translation gives CASSLRTTRPDTQYF.

This clonotype was seen repeatedly, ten times or more. The chain recombines TRBV5-1 with TRBJ1-2; TRBD1 aligns across 7 bases. Germline CDR1 reads SGHRS; CDR2 reads YFSETQ. Trimming at V came to 0 bases and at J to 1 base, leaving 9 bases not matched to a gene. This CDR3 is 17 amino acids long. This chain's CDR3 is CASSLAFDRVLNYGYTF. As DNA, the CDR3 is TGCGCCAGCAGCTTGGCCTTCGACAGGGTACTTAACTATGGCTACACCTTC.

This clonotype was found a few times. The CDR3 protein is CASSSLAGVTGANVLTF. The CDR3 DNA is TGTGCCAGCAGTTCACTAGCGGGAGTTACTGGGGCCAACGTCCTGACTTTC. The chain is built from TRBV28 and TRBJ2-6; 11 bases align to TRBD2. V dropped 4 bases and J dropped 2; count of bases not matched to a gene: 4. CDR1 MDHEN and CDR2 SYDVKM come from the germline V gene. The CDR3 contains 17 residues.

The rearrangement links TRBV2 to TRBJ2-7, with D possibly being TRBD2 (7 bases). The germline gives CDR1 SNHLY, CDR2 FYNNEI. This CDR3 spans 15 amino acids. V was clipped by 6 bases and J by 7 bases, with 22 bases between them. CDR3 protein: CASSRGGPLYNEQYF. Written as DNA, the CDR3 is TGTGCCAGCAGCCGCGGGGGCCCCCTCTACAATGAGCAGTACTTC.

CDR3 sequence: CASRTSGPGYTF. The CDR3 DNA is TGTGCCAGCAGGACCTCAGGGCCCGGCTACACCTTC. V usage is TRBV7-9 and J usage is TRBJ1-2, with D possibly TRBD1 on 5 matching bases. This CDR3 region has 12 residues. Germline CDR1 and CDR2: SEHNR and FQNEAQ (reference sequence). Trimming pared 6 bases from V and 8 bases from J, leaving 13 bases between.

This clonotype showed up just a few times. The chain joins TRBV10-3 to TRBJ2-5, with D perhaps matching TRBD2 (5 bases). CDR1 ENHRY and CDR2 SYGVKD come from the germline V gene. The CDR3 spans 13 residues. V was cut by 4 bases and J by 1 base, with 7 bases left in between. The chain's CDR3 is CAISVLAQETQYF. In nucleotides, the CDR3 is TGTGCCATCAGTGTCCTAGCCCAAGAGACCCAGTACTTC.

V usage is TRBV10-3 and J usage is TRBJ2-3, with TRBD2 matching over 12 bases. The germline gives CDR1 ENHRY, CDR2 SYGVKD. The CDR3 is 14 amino acids. Unmatched junction bases numbered 2, after V lost 8 bases and J lost 2 bases. The CDR3, as DNA: TGTGCCATCCTAGCGGGAGGGTTCACAGATACGCAGTATTTT. This codes for CAILAGGFTDTQYF.

V usage is TRBV12-3 or TRBV12-4 and J usage is TRBJ2-5, with 10 bases that match TRBD2. The J call may be incorrect, as the DNA end agrees better with TRBJ2-7. This CDR3 contains 15 residues. CDR3 nucleotides: TGTGCCAGCAGTGTAATACTAGCGGGATTAAGCGAGCAGTACTTC. The encoded protein is CASSVILAGLSEQYF.

This clonotype was detected a few times. The chain uses TRBV10-1 and TRBJ2-1; 10 nucleotides align to TRBD2. Trimming took 2 bases from V and 9 from J; bases not matched to a gene: 10. This CDR3 is built from 16 residues. Germline V CDR1 and CDR2: WNHNN, SYGVQD (reference sequence). The CDR3 is CASSEPSGGVGREQFF. DNA for the CDR3: TGCGCCAGCAGTGAGCCGAGCGGGGGGGTCGGTCGTGAGCAGTTCTTC.